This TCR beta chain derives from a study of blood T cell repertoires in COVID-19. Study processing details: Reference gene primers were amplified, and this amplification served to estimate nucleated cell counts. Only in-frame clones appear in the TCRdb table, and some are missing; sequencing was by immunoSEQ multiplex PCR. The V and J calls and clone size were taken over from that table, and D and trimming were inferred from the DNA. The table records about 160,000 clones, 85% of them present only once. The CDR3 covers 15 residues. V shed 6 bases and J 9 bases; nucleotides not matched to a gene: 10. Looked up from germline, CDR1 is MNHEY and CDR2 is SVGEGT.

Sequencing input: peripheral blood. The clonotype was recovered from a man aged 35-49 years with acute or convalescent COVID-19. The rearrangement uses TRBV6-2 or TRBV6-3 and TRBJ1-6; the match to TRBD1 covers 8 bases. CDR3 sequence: CASSQTGVRSSPLHF. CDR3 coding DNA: TGTGCCAGCAGCCAGACAGGGGTTCGGAGTTCACCCCTCCACTTT.